This T cell receptor beta chain was retrieved from a study of T cell repertoires in cytomegalovirus infection. V was cut by 8 bases and J by 6 bases, with 16 bases left in between. CDR1 and CDR2 from the germline V gene are LNHDA and SQIVND (reference sequence). There are 13 residues in the CDR3. Using its own MiXCR run on the reads, TCRdb lists one record per CDR3 protein. This table has about 440,000 distinct CDR3 sequences, around 32% appearing once. The receptor's source is a human donor in good health (CMV status not recorded). Some clones in this sample may be carry-over from other donors' samples. The sequenced sample consisted of PBMCs. The chain links TRBV19 to TRBJ1-2, with D perhaps TRBD1 (5 bases). CDR3 nucleotides: TGTGCCAGTGGGGACGGACTAAGGAATGGCTACACCTTC. Translation gives CASGDGLRNGYTF.